These T cell receptor beta chains were read from a single sample in a study of blood T cell repertoires in COVID-19. The data were produced by immunoSEQ multiplex PCR, yet TCRdb's version contains in-frame clones alone and is incomplete. The table records fewer than 85,000 clones, approximately 90% of them present only once. Sequenced material: peripheral blood. The receptor set was obtained from a man aged 50-60 years with active COVID-19. Each CDR3 is given with its conserved first and last residue. Each record gives: V gene, D gene, J gene, CDR3 length, clone size, CDR3 DNA, CDR3 protein. The D gene is left open where the match is weak. Some rows mark clone size as missing; the rest say once, few, many or name a class of expanded clone.

TRBV2	TRBD1	TRBJ2-7	12	once	TGTGCCACCGGACAGGGGGCCTACGAGCAGTACTTC	CATGQGAYEQYF
TRBV7-2	TRBD1	TRBJ2-2	16	NA	TGTGCCAGCAGTTTACAGGGGGTCTCGAACACCGGGGAGCTGTTTTTT	CASSLQGVSNTGELFF
TRBV7-9	NA	TRBJ2-7	14	NA	TGTGCCAGCAGCTCAGGACAGCTCCCCTACGAGCAGTACTTC	CASSSGQLPYEQYF
TRBV4-2	NA	TRBJ2-7	15	NA	TGTGCCAGCAGCCTAATCCTAGGAGGTCTCTACGAGCAGTACTTC	CASSLILGGLYEQYF
TRBV4-1	NA	TRBJ2-2	14	NA	TGCGCCAGCAGCCTTCAGGGAAACACCGGGGAGCTGTTTTTT	CASSLQGNTGELFF
TRBV6-1	TRBD2	TRBJ2-2	15	NA	TGTGCCAGCAGTGAGGGCGGGGGTTTCACCGGGGAGCTGTTTTTT	CASSEGGGFTGELFF
TRBV19	NA	TRBJ1-1	15	NA	TGTGCCAGTAAAAGTGTAGAGGTCATGAACACTGAAGCTTTCTTT	CASKSVEVMNTEAFF
TRBV5-4	TRBD2	TRBJ2-7	15	NA	TGTGCCAGCAGCTCGGCACTAGCGGGAGGCCGCGAGCAGTACTTC	CASSSALAGGREQYF
TRBV6-5	NA	TRBJ1-2	15	NA	TGTGCCAGCAGTTACGTCCAGTCGGGTAACTATGGCTACACCTTC	CASSYVQSGNYGYTF
TRBV29-1	NA	TRBJ2-1	10	NA	TGCAGCGTTGGCGATTATGAGCAGTTCTTC	CSVGDYEQFF
TRBV7-3	TRBD1	TRBJ2-2	16	NA	TGTGCCAGCAGCCTAACGACAGGGGCGAACACCGGGGAGCTGTTTTTT	CASSLTTGANTGELFF
TRBV3-1/TRBV3-2	TRBD1	TRBJ1-4	13	NA	TGTGCGTCAGGGGGCTCGCCTAATGAAAAACTGTTTTTT	CASGGSPNEKLFF
TRBV12-3/TRBV12-4	NA	TRBJ2-7	11	NA	TGTGCCAGCAGTTCTTTCTACGAGCAGTACTTC	CASSSFYEQYF
TRBV7-2	NA	TRBJ2-1	12	NA	TGTGCCAGCAGCTTAGGGCTGAATGAGCAGTTCTTC	CASSLGLNEQFF
TRBV10-3	NA	TRBJ1-6	14	once	TGTGCCATCAGTGAGCCGGCCTCGGGATCACCCCTCCACTTT	CAISEPASGSPLHF
TRBV5-1	TRBD2	TRBJ2-1	15	NA	TGCGCCAGCAGCGAAGCGGGAGGAACCTACAATGAGCAGTTCTTC	CASSEAGGTYNEQFF
TRBV7-8	NA	TRBJ1-2	17	NA	TGTGCCAGCAGCTTAGCCGTCGTACCGTACACCAACTATGGCTACACCTTC	CASSLAVVPYTNYGYTF
TRBV15	TRBD2	TRBJ2-1	16	once	TGTGCCACCACACTGGAGCGGGGGGAATTCTACAATGAGCAGTTCTTC	CATTLERGEFYNEQFF
TRBV7-9	NA	TRBJ2-5	12	few	TGTGCCAGCAGCTTGGACAAGGGGACCCAGTACTTC	CASSLDKGTQYF
TRBV19	NA	TRBJ1-1	13	NA	TGTGCCAGTAGTATAGGAGGGCACACTGAAGCTTTCTTT	CASSIGGHTEAFF
TRBV28	NA	TRBJ1-2	13	once	TGTGCCAGCAGGGGGGCGGCCAGGTGGGGCTACACCTTC	CASRGAARWGYTF
TRBV6-2/TRBV6-3	TRBD1	TRBJ1-2	13	NA	TGTGCCAGCAGTTGGGACAGCCAGAGGGGCTACACCTTC	CASSWDSQRGYTF
TRBV19	TRBD1	TRBJ1-1	14	NA	TGTGCCAGTAGTATCTCAGGGGGCGACACTGAAGCTTTCTTT	CASSISGGDTEAFF
TRBV7-8	NA	TRBJ1-6	15	NA	TGTGCCAGCAGCTTAACTTCGGGGGTTACTTCACCCCTCCACTTT	CASSLTSGVTSPLHF
TRBV3-1/TRBV3-2	TRBD2	TRBJ2-7	14	once	TGTGCCAGCACCAAGGGACTAGCGGAGTACGAGCAGTACTTC	CASTKGLAEYEQYF
TRBV3-1/TRBV3-2	TRBD1	TRBJ1-2	14	NA	TGTGCCAGCAGCCAAGCTGGACAGGTATATGGCTACACCTTC	CASSQAGQVYGYTF
TRBV7-7	TRBD1	TRBJ2-1	15	NA	TGTGCTAGCAGCTTAGCAGGGACAGGGGAGAATGAGCAGTTCTTC	CASSLAGTGENEQFF
TRBV1	NA	TRBJ2-3	17	NA	TGCACCAGCAGCCAAGATAAGGGACTAGCGGGCACAGATACGCAGTATTTT	CTSSQDKGLAGTDTQYF
TRBV9	TRBD2	TRBJ2-3	16	NA	TGTGCCAGCAGCGGCCGCGGGGGGGCCGGGGTAGATACGCAGTATTTT	CASSGRGGAGVDTQYF
TRBV28	NA	TRBJ2-3	15	NA	TGTGCCAGCAGTTTCTCAGGTCCCCGCACAGATACGCAGTATTTT	CASSFSGPRTDTQYF
TRBV6-2/TRBV6-3	NA	TRBJ2-1	14	NA	TGTGCCAGCAGTTATCGGGGGGAGGGGGGTGAGCAGTTCTTC	CASSYRGEGGEQFF
TRBV6-5	NA	TRBJ1-2	13	NA	TGTGCCAGCAGGACAGCGCCTAACTATGGCTACACCTTC	CASRTAPNYGYTF
TRBV5-1	TRBD1	TRBJ1-2	15	NA	TGCGCCAGCAGCTTACAGGGGGCTTCTAACTATGGCTACACCTTC	CASSLQGASNYGYTF
TRBV28	NA	TRBJ1-2	13	once	TGTGCCAGCAGTCGTCCGGGGTCACTTGGCTACACCTTC	CASSRPGSLGYTF
TRBV4-3	NA	TRBJ2-7	12	NA	TGCGCCAGCATCGACATTTTAGAAGAGCAGTACTTC	CASIDILEEQYF
TRBV30	NA	TRBJ2-7	15	NA	TGTGCCTGGAGTGTAGGTGGGGGCGTTTCCCTCGAGCAGTACTTC	CAWSVGGGVSLEQYF
TRBV6-2/TRBV6-3	NA	TRBJ2-7	13	NA	TGTGCCAGCAGTTACTATAGGGGTGGCGAGCAGTACTTC	CASSYYRGGEQYF